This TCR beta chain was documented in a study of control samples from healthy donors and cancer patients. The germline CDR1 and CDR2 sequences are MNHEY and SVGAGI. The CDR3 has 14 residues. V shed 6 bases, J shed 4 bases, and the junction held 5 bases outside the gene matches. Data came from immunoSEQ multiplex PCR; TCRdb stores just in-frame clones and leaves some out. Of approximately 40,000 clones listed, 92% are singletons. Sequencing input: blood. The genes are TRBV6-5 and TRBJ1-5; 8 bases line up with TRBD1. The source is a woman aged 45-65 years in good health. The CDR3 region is CASSQRQGNQPQHF. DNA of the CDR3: TGTGCCAGCAGCCAAAGACAGGGGAATCAGCCCCAGCATTTT.